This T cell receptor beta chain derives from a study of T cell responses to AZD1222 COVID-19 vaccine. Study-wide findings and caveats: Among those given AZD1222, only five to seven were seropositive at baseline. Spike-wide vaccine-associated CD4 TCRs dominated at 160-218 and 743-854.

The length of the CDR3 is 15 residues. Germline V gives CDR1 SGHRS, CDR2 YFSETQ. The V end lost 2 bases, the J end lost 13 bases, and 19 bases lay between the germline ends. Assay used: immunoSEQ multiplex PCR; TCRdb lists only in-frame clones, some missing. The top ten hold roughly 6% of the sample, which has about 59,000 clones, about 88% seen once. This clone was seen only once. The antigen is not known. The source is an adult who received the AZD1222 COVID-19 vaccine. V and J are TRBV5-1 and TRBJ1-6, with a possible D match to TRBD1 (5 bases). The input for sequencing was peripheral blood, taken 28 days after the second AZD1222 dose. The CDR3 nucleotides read TGCGCCAGCAGCTTAGGGACGGAAAGTCTTAGGCCCCTCCACTTT. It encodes CASSLGTESLRPLHF.